Described below is a single TCR beta chain sequence and its context. Its antigen is unidentified. Some clones are missing from TCRdb's copy, which holds only in-frame ones; the method was immunoSEQ multiplex PCR. The sample lists 65,000 to 75,000 clones, just under 95% occurring once. The sample originates from a study of T cell clonotyping in hematopoietic cell transplantation. Whole-study findings and limits: After transplant, recipient diversity fell while pathologically expanded clonotypes grew through day 180.

The germline V gene encodes CDR1 MDHEN and CDR2 SYDVKM. The CDR3 extends over 17 amino acids. Trimming pared 5 bases from V and 6 bases from J, leaving 23 bases between. V and J are TRBV28 and TRBJ1-5, with a tentative D call TRBD1 (5 bases). This receptor was obtained from a man aged 45-65 years in good health. Some clones in this sample may be carry-over from other donors' samples. Sequenced material: peripheral blood mononuclear cells. The CDR3 sequence is CASSRSFEGRHSQPQHF. As DNA, the CDR3 is TGTGCCAGCAGTAGAAGCTTTGAGGGGAGGCATAGTCAGCCCCAGCATTTT. Based on the CDR3 plus reference TRBV28 and TRBJ1-5, the full variable domain is DVKVTQSSRYLVKRTGEKVFLECVQDMDHENMFWYRQDPGLGLRLIYFSYDVKMKEKGDIPEGYSVSREKKERFSLILESASTNQTSMYLCASSRSFEGRHSQPQHFGDGTRLSIL.